This note documents a single T cell receptor (beta chain) sequence. This sample is drawn from a study of blood T cells in healthy people across ages. With 8 bases removed from V and 3 bases from J, the gap between germline ends came to 19 bases. CDR1 is SNHLY and CDR2 is FYNNEI in the germline V gene. This CDR3 region has 15 residues. A second PCR, run for roughly 7 to 11 cycles, used a sample-barcoded 5' primer plus a J-beta primer mix. From the 5' RACE reads, TCRdb called clonotypes with MiXCR, one entry per CDR3 protein. The table has hundreds of thousands of distinct CDR3 sequences, around 41% seen once; the top ten hold 30%.

The V call is TRBV2, the J call TRBJ2-5; no firm D call. Sequenced: blood. The clonotype originates from a man older than 75 in good health. The CDR3 sequence is CASRLSGYLKETQYF. The DNA for the CDR3 is TGTGCCAGCCGATTAAGTGGCTACCTGAAAGAGACCCAGTACTTC.